The entry that follows covers one T cell receptor (beta chain) sequence. Its antigen remains unknown. The junction shows a germline mismatch at one end, possibly a read error. The data were obtained in a study of T cell responses to AZD1222 COVID-19 vaccine. Regarding the study as a whole: The study found Spike-specific TCR breadth and depth rose after two AZD1222 doses. Researchers took repertoire samples only after the peak T cell response had come.

From germline, CDR1 is SEHNR and CDR2 FQNEAQ (reference sequence). This CDR3 spans 14 amino acids. Generated by immunoSEQ multiplex PCR, the TCRdb table keeps only in-frame clones and is missing some. The sample holds about 120,000 clones; 90% to 95% are singletons and the top ten take approximately 3%. The material was peripheral blood, obtained on day 0 of AZD1222 vaccination. This chain connects TRBV7-9 to TRBJ1-1, with a tentative D call TRBD1 (6 bases). This sequence originates from an adult in good health. The CDR3 sequence: CASSPTDSTTESFF. CDR3 in DNA: TGTGCCAGCAGCCCTACGGACAGTACTACTGAATCTTTCTTT.